The clone carrying this T cell receptor (beta chain) was counted between two and nine times. Its target is unknown. The record originates from a study of T-cell reconstitution after alpha-beta-depleted transplantation in children. This sample's TCRbeta library carried unique molecular identifier barcodes. MiXCR, run by TCRdb on the PCR reads, gives a single entry per CDR3 protein. The repertoire holds 490,000 or so distinct CDR3 sequences, with 10% to 13% as singletons. General study results and limits: The main origin of T-cell counts and diversity one year after transplant was newly produced T cells.

The CDR3 runs 13 residues. V was cut by 1 base and J by 3 bases, with 7 bases left in between. Looked up from germline, CDR1 is LGHNA and CDR2 is YSLEER. The material was PBMCs, obtained before TCRalphabeta/CD19-depleted stem cell transplant. The sequence derives from a child aged 2 to 10 with inherited bone marrow failure, due to receive a stem cell transplant. J is TRBJ2-7 and V is TRBV4-3; D not resolved. The CDR3 coding sequence is TGCGCCAGCAGCCAAGTGGGTGACTACGAGCAGTACTTC. Its translation is CASSQVGDYEQYF.